These 4 T cell receptor beta chains originate from one sample sequenced in a study of T-cell memory formation after mild COVID-19. TCRdb ran MiXCR on the 5' RACE reads and lists one entry per CDR3 protein. The data show 250,000 to 350,000 distinct CDR3 sequences, roughly 15% seen once. Sequences were obtained from PBMCs or a T cell subset sorted from them (not recorded which). These receptors all come from a man aged 18 to 30 who had mild COVID-19 (a few samples of this study predate the infection). Cell type and time point are not known.

This clonotype was seen a few times. The genes are TRBV18 and TRBJ1-1, with 9 bases aligning to TRBD1. J gave up 0 bases and V 5 bases, and 7 bases lay outside the gene matches. Germline-derived CDR1 and CDR2 are KGHSH and LQKENI. The CDR3 contains 16 residues. CDR3 protein: CASSSRTGVVNTEAFF. CDR3 DNA sequence: TGTGCCAGCTCATCCAGGACAGGGGTGGTGAACACTGAAGCTTTCTTT. Looking up the rest from reference TRBV18 and TRBJ1-1 gives the full variable domain: NAGVMQNPRHLVRRRGQEARLRCSPMKGHSHVYWYRQLPEEGLKFMVYLQKENIIDESGMPKERFSAEFPKEGPSILRIQQVVRGDSAAYFCASSSRTGVVNTEAFFGQGTRLTVV.

This clonotype was counted many times. The J gene is TRBJ2-3, the V gene TRBV5-1; no clear D. Germline CDR1 is SGHRS and CDR2 is YFSETQ. This CDR3 contains 14 residues. V was trimmed by 1 base and J by 1 base, leaving 7 bases between them. The CDR3 region is CASSLRLRTDTQYF. In DNA form, the CDR3 reads TGCGCCAGCAGCTTGCGGCTTCGCACAGATACGCAGTATTTT.

This clonotype was found once. The chain employs TRBV28 and TRBJ2-3, with 8 nucleotides matching TRBD2. Trimming took 2 bases from V and 0 from J; bases not matched to a gene: 4. Germline V gives CDR1 MDHEN, CDR2 SYDVKM. The CDR3 consists of 16 residues. Here the CDR3 reads CASSLASGQSTDTQYF. The CDR3 coding sequence is TGTGCCAGCAGTTTAGCTAGCGGGCAGAGCACAGATACGCAGTATTTT.

This chain links TRBV14 with TRBJ1-1; D is undetermined. The CDR3 is 14 residues long. Germline lookup yields CDR1 SGHDN and CDR2 FVKESK. V dropped 1 base and J dropped 5 bases, with 11 bases sitting between them. CDR3 bases: TGTGCCAGCAGCCAAGTAGTTCGGGGTACTGAAGCTTTCTTT. Translating gives CASSQVVRGTEAFF.